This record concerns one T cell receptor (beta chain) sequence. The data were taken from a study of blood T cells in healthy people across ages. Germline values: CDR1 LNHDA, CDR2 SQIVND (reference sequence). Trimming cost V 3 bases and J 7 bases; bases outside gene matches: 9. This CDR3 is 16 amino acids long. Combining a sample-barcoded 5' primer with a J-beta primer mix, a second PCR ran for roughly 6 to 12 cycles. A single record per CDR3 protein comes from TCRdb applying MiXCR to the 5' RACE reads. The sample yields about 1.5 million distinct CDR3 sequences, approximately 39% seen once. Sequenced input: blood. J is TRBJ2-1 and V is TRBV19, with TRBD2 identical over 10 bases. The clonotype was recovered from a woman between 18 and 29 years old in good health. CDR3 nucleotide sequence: TGTGCCAGTAGTATCAGTCTAGCGGGAGTTTCAAATGAGCAGTTCTTC. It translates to CASSISLAGVSNEQFF.